These 14 T cell receptor beta chains share one sample of origin, sequenced in a study of T cells in Graves' hyperthyroidism and ophthalmopathy. RNA transcripts gave rise to amplified TCR beta CDR3 regions. The study used the HTBI primer set for a first-round RT-PCR of the TCR CDR3. In TCRdb, the multiplex PCR reads were re-called with MiXCR into one record per CDR3 protein. Of 400,000 to 550,000 distinct CDR3 sequences listed, roughly 14% were seen once; the top ten hold 17%. Specimen: blood. These TCRs come from a woman younger than 35 with Graves' hyperthyroidism.

This clonotype turned up a few times. The chain links TRBV6-2 or TRBV6-3 to TRBJ2-3; 11 bases align to TRBD2. The germline gives CDR1 MNHEY, CDR2 SVGEGT. Unmatched junction bases numbered 12, after V lost 4 bases and J lost 0 bases. The CDR3 has 19 amino acids. The CDR3, as DNA: TGTGCCAGCAGTTCAACCCCGGGACTAGCGGACATTAGCACAGATACGCAGTATTTT. Translated, it gives CASSSTPGLADISTDTQYF.

This clonotype was seen ten or more times. The V gene is TRBV6-1, the J gene TRBJ1-2; a weak D match, TRBD1 (6 bases). This CDR3 spans 13 amino acids. V shed 4 bases and J shed 7 bases, with 13 bases lying between them. Germline CDR1 reads MNHNS; CDR2 reads SASEGT. This chain's CDR3 is CASSALRGAGYTF. As DNA, the CDR3 is TGTGCCAGCAGTGCCTTGAGGGGGGCTGGCTACACCTTC.

This clonotype appeared many times. The V call is TRBV12-3 or TRBV12-4, the J call TRBJ1-1, with a weak D call TRBD1 (5 bases). The CDR3 is made up of 13 amino acids. Trimming stripped 5 bases from V and 4 bases from J, with 11 bases between. CDR3 in amino acids: CASSPPGSTEAFF. The CDR3 coding sequence is TGTGCCAGCAGTCCCCCAGGGTCCACTGAAGCTTTCTTT.

This clonotype appeared a few times. V is TRBV14 and J is TRBJ1-1, with D perhaps matching TRBD1 (5 bases). The CDR3 is 15 residues long. The ends were cut back, 1 base at V and 1 base at J, with 10 bases in the middle. CDR1 and CDR2 from the germline V gene are SGHDN and FVKESK. CDR3 sequence (DNA): TGTGCCAGCAGCCAAGTTGCAGGGACGAACACTGAAGCTTTCTTT. Its translation: CASSQVAGTNTEAFF.

This clonotype was picked up many times. The chain links TRBV19 to TRBJ2-7, with D possibly matching TRBD2 (5 bases). CDR1 and CDR2 (germline): LNHDA, SQIVND (reference sequence). Between the trimmed V and J ends, which lost 5 bases and 0 bases, there was a span of 14 bases. The CDR3 consists of 15 residues. The CDR3 nucleotides read TGTGCCAGTAGTTCGTCAAGCGGATACTCCTACGAGCAGTACTTC. This encodes CASSSSSGYSYEQYF.

This clonotype was seen at least ten times. The genes are TRBV6-1 and TRBJ2-7; D gene ambiguous. This CDR3 has 13 amino acids. V gave up 1 base and J gave up 4 bases, with 8 bases separating them. Germline assignment: CDR1 MNHNS and CDR2 SASEGT. The CDR3 loop is CASSEDPPYEQYV. Written as DNA, the CDR3 is TGTGCCAGCAGTGAAGACCCACCTTACGAGCAGTACGTC.

This clonotype was observed many times. The genes are TRBV10-3 and TRBJ2-7, with 9 bases identical to TRBD2. The CDR3 is 17 residues long. With V trimmed by 0 bases and J by 2 bases, 8 bases remained unmatched. Per the germline V gene, CDR1 is ENHRY and CDR2 is SYGVKD. CDR3 sequence: CAISESRASGVPYEQYF. CDR3 DNA sequence: TGTGCCATCAGTGAGTCGAGGGCTAGCGGGGTGCCCTACGAGCAGTACTTC.

The table lists this clonotype with many counts. V gene TRBV20-1 combines with J gene TRBJ1-3, with 8 bases aligning to TRBD1. The V gene's germline CDR1 is DFQATT and CDR2 SNEGSKA (reference sequence). V lost 6 bases and J lost 2; bases outside the gene matches: 3. The CDR3 covers 13 residues. The CDR3, as DNA: TGCAGTGCGGGGGGACAGGCTGGAAACACCATATATTTT. It yields the protein CSAGGQAGNTIYF.

The rearrangement uses TRBV11-1 and TRBJ2-1; D ambiguous. Trimming took 6 bases from V and 8 from J, leaving 17 bases between them. The CDR3 has 14 residues. Germline lookup yields CDR1 SGHAT and CDR2 FQDESV (reference sequence). This chain's CDR3 is CASSAWVNRHEQFF. CDR3 sequence (DNA): TGTGCCAGCAGTGCGTGGGTTAATCGTCATGAGCAGTTCTTC.

This clonotype was recorded a few times. Since a much larger clone is just one base distant, this may be a read error. The chain recombines TRBV5-1 with TRBJ2-2, with 8 bases that match TRBD1. The CDR3 has 16 residues. CDR1 is SGHRS and CDR2 is YFSETQ in the germline V gene. Trimming at V came to 7 bases and at J to 6 bases, leaving 14 bases not matched to a gene. CDR3 bases: TGCGCCAGCCCCAGAGCACCAGGGGGCGAGGCCGGGGAGCTGTTTTTT. It encodes CASPRAPGGEAGELFF.

This clonotype was counted only a few times. This chain connects TRBV9 to TRBJ1-1; no clear D gene. From germline, CDR1 is SGDLS and CDR2 YYNGEE. This CDR3 is 15 amino acids long. The V and J ends lost 0 bases and 0 bases respectively, with 9 bases between them. The CDR3, as DNA: TGTGCCAGCAGCGTAGAAGCTAGGCTGAACACTGAAGCTTTCTTT. It translates to CASSVEARLNTEAFF.

The rearrangement uses TRBV6-2 or TRBV6-3 and TRBJ2-3; TRBD2 matches 8 bases. CDR3 length: 15 residues. V shed 5 bases, J shed 5 bases, and the junction held 9 bases outside the gene matches. The germline CDR1 and CDR2 sequences are MNHEY and SVGEGT. The CDR3 loop reads CASSRAGGVVDTQYF. CDR3 DNA sequence: TGTGCCAGCAGTAGGGCGGGAGGTGTGGTAGATACGCAGTATTTT.

This clonotype was recorded many times. This rearrangement joins TRBV28 to TRBJ1-1; TRBD1 matches 7 bases. V trimming: 2 bases; J trimming: 0 bases; junction bases outside the gene matches: 12. The CDR3 consists of 18 residues. Germline values: CDR1 MDHEN, CDR2 SYDVKM. In nucleotides, the CDR3 is TGTGCCAGCAGTTTACTGGCAGGGGGGATAAAGGTGAACACTGAAGCTTTCTTT. Translated: CASSLLAGGIKVNTEAFF.

The sample holds a few counts of this clonotype. This sequence joins TRBV11-3 and TRBJ2-4; either TRBD1 or TRBD2 may fit D (6 bases each). The germline gives CDR1 SGHNT, CDR2 YENEEA. The CDR3 is 15 amino acids. V gave up 1 base and J gave up 1 base, with 8 bases separating them. The CDR3 spells CASSLGGAAKNIQYF. The CDR3 region has the DNA TGTGCCAGCAGCTTAGGGGGGGCTGCCAAAAACATTCAGTACTTC.